In its sample, the clone carrying this T cell receptor (beta chain) was seen once. Its specificity is unknown. The sample belongs to a study of a mutant IDH1 vaccine in newly diagnosed glioma. Study background: There were eight vaccinations for patients, given in weeks 1, 3, 5, 7, 11, 15, 19 and 23. Patients began vaccination 4-6 weeks after radiotherapy alone, or with temozolomide cycles. The treated population exhibited a male proportion of about 60%, a female proportion of approximately 38%, and a mean age of around 40 years.

Specified time point: week 5, during vaccination. The study gave 300 ug of mutant IDH1 20-mer peptide per vaccine dose, with topical imiquimod. Patients carried new grade 3 or 4 IDH1-mutant astrocytomas lacking nuclear ATRX. Assay: immunoSEQ multiplex PCR; the TCRdb copy retains only in-frame clones and omits some. Counted here are under 30,000 clones, about three quarters occurring once; the ten biggest clones make up over 8.5%. The V end was cut by 3 bases, the J end by 9 bases, with 6 bases between. CDR3 length equals 11 residues. CDR1 is LNHDA, CDR2 SQIVND, per germline (reference sequence). The TCR comes from a man aged 40-49 years with glioma. This sample comprised PBMCs, obtained from a glioma patient whose treatment included an IDH1 peptide vaccine. The chain combines TRBV19 with TRBJ2-1; tentative D call: TRBD2 (6 bases). The CDR3 here is CASSMGLEQFF. For the CDR3, the DNA is TGTGCCAGTAGTATGGGACTTGAGCAGTTCTTC.